The subject of this entry is one T cell receptor beta chain. Its antigen is still unknown. Survey-level immunoSEQ v3.0 assays were run. The repertoire was sequenced with immunoSEQ multiplex PCR; TCRdb's copy has only in-frame clones and lacks some. The data hold 20,000 to 25,000 clones, with around 92% observed a single time. The sample comes from a study of long-term antiretroviral therapy in people with HIV. Whole-study results and caveats: Drawn between 2004 and 2017, the blood was possibly obtained under older ART regimens.

Per the germline V gene, CDR1 is SGHRS and CDR2 is YFSETQ. V lost 4 bases, J lost 0 bases, and 7 bases lay in between. The CDR3 is 13 amino acids. The material sequenced was unsorted PBMCs, taken 4.4 years after starting antiretroviral therapy. The source is a woman aged 50 to 60 with HIV. The rearrangement uses TRBV5-1 and TRBJ2-5; D ambiguous. DNA for the CDR3: TGCGCCAGCAGCGTTGACCACCAAGAGACCCAGTACTTC. Protein sequence: CASSVDHQETQYF. Supplemented by reference TRBV5-1 and TRBJ2-5, the full variable domain reads KAGVTQTPRYLIKTRGQQVTLSCSPISGHRSVSWYQQTPGQGLQFLFEYFSETQRNKGNFPGRFSGRQFSNSRSEMNVSTLELGDSALYLCASSVDHQETQYFGPGTRLLVL.